This T cell receptor (beta chain) was observed in a study of control samples from healthy donors and cancer patients. Assay: immunoSEQ multiplex PCR; the TCRdb copy retains only in-frame clones and omits some. The sample lists about 100,000 clones; around 85% were seen once. This TCR came from a man aged 30 to 45 in good health. Sequencing was carried out using blood.

The CDR3 nucleotides are TGTGCCAGCAGTGAAGCTAGCACGGGGCGATACGAGCAGTACTTC. It codes for CASSEASTGRYEQYF. The rearrangement uses TRBV6-1 and TRBJ2-7; D could derive from TRBD1 or TRBD2 (5 bases each). The CDR3 sequence is 15 residues long. V lost 0 bases, J lost 4 bases, and 13 bases lay in between. The germline CDR1 and CDR2 sequences are MNHNS and SASEGT.